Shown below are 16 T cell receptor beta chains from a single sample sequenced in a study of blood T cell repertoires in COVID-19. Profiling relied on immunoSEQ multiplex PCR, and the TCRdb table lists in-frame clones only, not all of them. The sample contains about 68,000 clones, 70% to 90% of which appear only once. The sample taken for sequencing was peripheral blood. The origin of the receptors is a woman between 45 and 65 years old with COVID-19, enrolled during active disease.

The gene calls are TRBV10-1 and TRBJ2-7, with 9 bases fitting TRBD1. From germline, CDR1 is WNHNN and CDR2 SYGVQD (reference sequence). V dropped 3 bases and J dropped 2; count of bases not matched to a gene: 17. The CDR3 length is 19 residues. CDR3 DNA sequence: TGCGCCAGCAGTGAAGGGAGGACAGGGGTTCCCCCTGGGACCTACGAGCAGTACTTC. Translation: CASSEGRTGVPPGTYEQYF.

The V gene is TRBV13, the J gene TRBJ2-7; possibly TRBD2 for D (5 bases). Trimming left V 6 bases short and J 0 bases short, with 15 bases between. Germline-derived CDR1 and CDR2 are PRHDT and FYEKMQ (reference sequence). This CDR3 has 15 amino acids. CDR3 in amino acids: CASSPGIYSSYEQYF. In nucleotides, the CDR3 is TGTGCCAGCAGTCCCGGGATATACAGCTCCTACGAGCAGTACTTC.

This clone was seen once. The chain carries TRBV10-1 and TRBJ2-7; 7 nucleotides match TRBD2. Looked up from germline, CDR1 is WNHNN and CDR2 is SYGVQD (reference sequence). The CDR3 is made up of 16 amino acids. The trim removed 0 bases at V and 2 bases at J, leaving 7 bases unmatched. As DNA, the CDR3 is TGCGCCAGCAGTGAGTCCCGGGCTAGCGGAACCTACGAGCAGTACTTC. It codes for CASSESRASGTYEQYF.

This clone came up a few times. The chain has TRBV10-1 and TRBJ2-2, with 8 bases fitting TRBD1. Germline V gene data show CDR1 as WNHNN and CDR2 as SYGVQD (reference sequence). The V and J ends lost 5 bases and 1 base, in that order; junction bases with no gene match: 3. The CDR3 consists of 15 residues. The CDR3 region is CASSKGQGNTGELFF. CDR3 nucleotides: TGCGCCAGCAGTAAAGGACAGGGGAACACCGGGGAGCTGTTTTTT.

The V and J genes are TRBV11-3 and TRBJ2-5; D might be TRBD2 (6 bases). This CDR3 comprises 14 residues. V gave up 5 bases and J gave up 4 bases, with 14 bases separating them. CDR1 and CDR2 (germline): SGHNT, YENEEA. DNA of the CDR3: TGTGCCAGCAGCCCGGACCCGCGGGGAGAGACCCAGTACTTC. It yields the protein CASSPDPRGETQYF.

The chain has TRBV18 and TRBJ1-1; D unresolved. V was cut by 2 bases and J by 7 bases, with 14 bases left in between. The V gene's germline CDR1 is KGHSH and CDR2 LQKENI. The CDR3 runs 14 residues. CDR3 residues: CASSPKQIQGEAFF. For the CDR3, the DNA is TGTGCCAGCTCACCAAAACAGATCCAAGGTGAAGCTTTCTTT.

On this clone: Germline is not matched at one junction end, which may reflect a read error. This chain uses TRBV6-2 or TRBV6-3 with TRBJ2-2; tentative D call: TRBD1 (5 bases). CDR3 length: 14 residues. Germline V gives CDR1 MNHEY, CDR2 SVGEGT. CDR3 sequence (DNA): TGTGCCAGCATTTACAGGAGGAACACCGGGGAGCTGTTTTTT. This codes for CASIYRRNTGELFF.

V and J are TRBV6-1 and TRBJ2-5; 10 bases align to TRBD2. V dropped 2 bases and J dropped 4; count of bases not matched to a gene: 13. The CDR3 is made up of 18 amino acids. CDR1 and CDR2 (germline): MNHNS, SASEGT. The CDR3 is CASSERRGASGRRETQYF. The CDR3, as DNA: TGTGCCAGCAGTGAAAGGAGGGGGGCTAGCGGGAGAAGAGAGACCCAGTACTTC.

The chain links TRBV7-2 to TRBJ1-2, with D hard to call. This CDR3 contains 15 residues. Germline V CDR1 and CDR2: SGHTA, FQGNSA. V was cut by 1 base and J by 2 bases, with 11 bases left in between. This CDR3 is CASSLEAGQNYGYTF. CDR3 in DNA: TGTGCCAGCAGCTTAGAGGCAGGCCAAAACTATGGCTACACCTTC.

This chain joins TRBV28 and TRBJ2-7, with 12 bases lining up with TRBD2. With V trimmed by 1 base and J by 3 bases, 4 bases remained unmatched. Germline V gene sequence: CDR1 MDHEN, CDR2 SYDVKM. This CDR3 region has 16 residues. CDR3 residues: CASSLYGLAGNYEQYF. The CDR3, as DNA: TGTGCCAGCAGTTTATACGGACTAGCGGGGAACTACGAGCAGTACTTC.

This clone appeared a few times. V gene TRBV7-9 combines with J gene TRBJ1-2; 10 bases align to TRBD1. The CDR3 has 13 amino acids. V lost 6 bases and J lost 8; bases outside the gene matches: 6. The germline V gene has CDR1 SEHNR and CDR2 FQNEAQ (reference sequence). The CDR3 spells CASSRQGAVGYTF. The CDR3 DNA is TGTGCCAGCAGTCGACAGGGGGCTGTCGGCTACACCTTC.

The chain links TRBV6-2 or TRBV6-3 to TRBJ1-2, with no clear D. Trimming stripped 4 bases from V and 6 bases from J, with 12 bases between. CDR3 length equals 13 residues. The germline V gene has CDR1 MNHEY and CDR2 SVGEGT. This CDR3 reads CASSLGRRDGYTF. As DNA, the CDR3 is TGTGCCAGCAGTTTAGGGAGGAGGGATGGCTACACCTTC.

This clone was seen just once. DNA for the CDR3: TGCGCCAGCAGCCAAGGACGTGGAGGGGACCTGAACACTGAAGCTTTCTTT. This translates into CASSQGRGGDLNTEAFF. The chain recombines TRBV5-1 with TRBJ1-1, with D possibly TRBD1 on 5 matching bases. Germline V gives CDR1 SGHRS, CDR2 YFSETQ. V lost 4 bases to trimming and J lost 0 bases, with 19 bases between them. The CDR3 runs 17 residues.

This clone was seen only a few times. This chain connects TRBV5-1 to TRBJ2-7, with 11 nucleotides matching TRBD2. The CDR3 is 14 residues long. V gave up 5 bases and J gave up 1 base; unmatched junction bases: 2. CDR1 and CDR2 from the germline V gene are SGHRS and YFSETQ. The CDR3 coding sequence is TGCGCCAGCAGGACTAGCGGGGCGTCCTACGAGCAGTACTTC. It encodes CASRTSGASYEQYF.

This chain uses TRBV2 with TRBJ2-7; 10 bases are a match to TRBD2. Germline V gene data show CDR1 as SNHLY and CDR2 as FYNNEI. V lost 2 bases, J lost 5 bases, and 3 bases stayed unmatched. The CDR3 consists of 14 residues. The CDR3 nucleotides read TGTGCCAGCAGTGAAACTAGCGGGAAGAACGAGCAGTACTTC. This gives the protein CASSETSGKNEQYF. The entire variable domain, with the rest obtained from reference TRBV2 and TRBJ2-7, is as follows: EPEVTQTPSHQVTQMGQEVILRCVPISNHLYFYWYRQILGQKVEFLVSFYNNEISEKSEIFDDQFSVERPDGSNFTLKIRSTKLEDSAMYFCASSETSGKNEQYFGPGTRLTVT.

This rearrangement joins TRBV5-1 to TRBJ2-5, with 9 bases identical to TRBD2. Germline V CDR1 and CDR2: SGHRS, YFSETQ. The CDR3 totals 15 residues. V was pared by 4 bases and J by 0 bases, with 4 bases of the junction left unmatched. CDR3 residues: CASSERTSDQETQYF. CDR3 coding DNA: TGCGCCAGCAGCGAACGGACTAGCGACCAAGAGACCCAGTACTTC.